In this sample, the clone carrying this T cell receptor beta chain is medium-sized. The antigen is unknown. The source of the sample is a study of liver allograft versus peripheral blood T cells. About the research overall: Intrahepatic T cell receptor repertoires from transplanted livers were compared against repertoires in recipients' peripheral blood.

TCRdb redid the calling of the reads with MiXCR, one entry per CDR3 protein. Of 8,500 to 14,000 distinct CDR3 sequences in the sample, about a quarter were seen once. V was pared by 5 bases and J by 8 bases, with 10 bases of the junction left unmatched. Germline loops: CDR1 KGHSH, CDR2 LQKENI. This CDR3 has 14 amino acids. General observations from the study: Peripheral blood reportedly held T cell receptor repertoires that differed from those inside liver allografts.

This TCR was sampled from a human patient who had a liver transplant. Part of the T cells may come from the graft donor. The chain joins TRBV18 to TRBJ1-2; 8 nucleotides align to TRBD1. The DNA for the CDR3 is TGTGCCAGCTCAGAGACGGACAGGGTACGCGGCTACACCTTC. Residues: CASSETDRVRGYTF.